This is a list of T cell receptor beta chains from one sample in a study of blood T cell repertoires in COVID-19. Method: immunoSEQ multiplex PCR; TCRdb's copy keeps in-frame clones and lacks some. The sample contains under 100,000 clones, 89% of which appear only once. The material sequenced was peripheral blood. The receptor set was obtained from an older woman with acute or convalescent COVID-19. Both conserved end residues are part of each CDR3. The order of the fields is D gene, clone size, V gene, J gene, CDR3 DNA, CDR3 protein. D genes are given only for firm matches. Expanded clones are given a class, and other clones once, few, many or no size at all.

D: .
size: .
V: TRBV9
J: TRBJ2-6
DNA: TGTGCCAGCAGCGTCGGCGGACAGCGAAGCTCTGGGGCCAACGTCCTGACTTTC
CDR3: CASSVGGQRSSGANVLTF

D: TRBD1
size: .
V: TRBV5-6
J: TRBJ2-2
DNA: TGTGCCAGCAGCTTGGAGACAGGGTGGACCGGGGAGCTGTTTTTT
CDR3: CASSLETGWTGELFF

D: .
size: .
V: TRBV12-3/TRBV12-4
J: TRBJ1-2
DNA: TGTGCCAGCAGTTTTGGCCGATATGGCTACACCTTC
CDR3: CASSFGRYGYTF

D: TRBD2
size: .
V: TRBV5-4
J: TRBJ2-5
DNA: TGTGCCAGCAGCTTGGAGGCGGGAGGTTTGCAAGAGACCCAGTACTTC
CDR3: CASSLEAGGLQETQYF

D: .
size: .
V: TRBV28
J: TRBJ1-2
DNA: TGTGCCAGCAGTTCCGGGACACAGGCGGCCAGTAACTATGGCTACACCTTC
CDR3: CASSSGTQAASNYGYTF

D: TRBD1
size: .
V: TRBV5-8
J: TRBJ1-2
DNA: TGTGCCAGCAGCCTTGGACAGGGGCTTTTCTATGGCTACACCTTC
CDR3: CASSLGQGLFYGYTF

D: TRBD2
size: .
V: TRBV4-1
J: TRBJ2-3
DNA: TGCGCCAGCAGCCAAGATTCTCCTAGCGGGAGGGTGGGCACAGATACGCAGTATTTT
CDR3: CASSQDSPSGRVGTDTQYF

D: .
size: .
V: TRBV28
J: TRBJ2-3
DNA: TGTGCCAGCAGTTTATCTAGCTATACGCAGTATTTT
CDR3: CASSLSSYTQYF

D: .
size: .
V: TRBV5-1
J: TRBJ1-1
DNA: TGCGCCAGCAGCCCAACGGACAGAATGAGACCTGAAGCTTTCTTT
CDR3: CASSPTDRMRPEAFF

D: TRBD1
size: .
V: TRBV6-5
J: TRBJ1-3
DNA: TGTGCCAGCAGTTACTCGGGGACAGGGGGCGGAAACACCATATATTTT
CDR3: CASSYSGTGGGNTIYF

D: .
size: few
V: TRBV2
J: TRBJ1-2
DNA: TGTGCCAGCAGTGGCGAAAGCGGGGGCTACACCTTC
CDR3: CASSGESGGYTF

D: TRBD1
size: .
V: TRBV2
J: TRBJ2-5
DNA: TGTGCCAGCAGCCGGGACAGGGGGCAAGAGACCCAGTACTTC
CDR3: CASSRDRGQETQYF

D: .
size: .
V: TRBV19
J: TRBJ2-5
DNA: TGTGCCAGTAGTACGGGGATCCAAGAGACCCAGTACTTC
CDR3: CASSTGIQETQYF

D: .
size: .
V: TRBV6-4
J: TRBJ2-1
DNA: TGTGCCAGCAGTGACTCGACTTACAATGAGCAGTTCTTC
CDR3: CASSDSTYNEQFF

D: TRBD2
size: .
V: TRBV11-3
J: TRBJ2-1
DNA: TGTGCCAGCAGCATTAGCGGGACGAGCTCCTACAATGAGCAGTTCTTC
CDR3: CASSISGTSSYNEQFF

D: .
size: .
V: TRBV5-6
J: TRBJ1-4
DNA: TGTGCCAGCAGCTTGAGGGGACACAAAATAGGAACTAATGAAAAACTGTTTTTT
CDR3: CASSLRGHKIGTNEKLFF

D: TRBD1
size: .
V: TRBV14
J: TRBJ2-2
DNA: TGTGCCAGCAGCCAAGACAGGGGGCGGAACACCGGGGAGCTGTTTTTT
CDR3: CASSQDRGRNTGELFF

D: TRBD1
size: .
V: TRBV5-4
J: TRBJ2-7
DNA: TGTGCCAGCAGACCGGGACAGGTCTCCTACGAGCAGTACTTC
CDR3: CASRPGQVSYEQYF

D: .
size: .
V: TRBV9
J: TRBJ2-3
DNA: TGTGCCAGCAGTTACCAGGGGGATACGCAGTATTTT
CDR3: CASSYQGDTQYF

D: .
size: .
V: TRBV29-1
J: TRBJ1-2
DNA: TGCAGCGTTGCGACTATCTATGGCTACACCTTC
CDR3: CSVATIYGYTF

D: .
size: .
V: TRBV24-1
J: TRBJ1-2
DNA: TGTGCCACCAGTGATGCAGATTGGGCCTATGGCTACACCTTC
CDR3: CATSDADWAYGYTF

D: .
size: .
V: TRBV23-1
J: TRBJ2-3
DNA: TGCGCCAGCCGCCGGTCTTCTACAGATACGCAGTATTTT
CDR3: CASRRSSTDTQYF

D: .
size: .
V: TRBV19
J: TRBJ1-5
DNA: TGTGCCAGTAGCGAGGGGACTCCCCAGCCCCAGCATTTT
CDR3: CASSEGTPQPQHF

D: .
size: once
V: TRBV6-5
J: TRBJ2-1
DNA: TGTGCCAGCAGAAGGGGGGGGAACAATGAGCAGTTCTTC
CDR3: CASRRGGNNEQFF

D: TRBD1
size: .
V: TRBV2
J: TRBJ2-3
DNA: TGTGCCAGCAGTAGGGGGACGGGGACAGGGACAGATACGCAGTATTTT
CDR3: CASSRGTGTGTDTQYF

D: TRBD1
size: .
V: TRBV7-8
J: TRBJ1-2
DNA: TGTGCCAGCAGCGACGGGACAGGGAGTGGCTATGGCTACACCTTC
CDR3: CASSDGTGSGYGYTF

D: .
size: .
V: TRBV5-1
J: TRBJ1-5
DNA: TGCGCCAGCAGCTTAGTTCCAGGGAGCAATCAGCCCCAGCATTTT
CDR3: CASSLVPGSNQPQHF

D: .
size: .
V: TRBV5-4
J: TRBJ1-5
DNA: TGTGCCAGCAGCTTCATCCAGACAAATCAGCCCCAGCATTTT
CDR3: CASSFIQTNQPQHF

D: TRBD1
size: few
V: TRBV7-9
J: TRBJ2-3
DNA: TGTGCCAGCAGCTCCCCACCGGGACAGGGGTTTTCAGATACGCAGTATTTT
CDR3: CASSSPPGQGFSDTQYF